The clone carrying this T cell receptor beta chain was recorded only once. Losses at the gene ends were 5 bases for V and 2 bases for J; bases not matched to a gene: 2. The CDR3 totals 15 residues. CDR1 is MDHEN, CDR2 SYDVKM, per germline. Per the original data handling: Estimation of nucleated cell counts was performed using reference gene primer amplification. The method was immunoSEQ multiplex PCR; TCRdb's version includes in-frame clones alone and lacks a portion of them. V and J calls and clone size are copied from that table; D and trimming were computed from the DNA. The data hold around 50,000 clones, with roughly 82% observed a single time. The sample is drawn from a study of blood T cell repertoires in COVID-19. Whole-study context: Whether acute or convalescent, the COVID-19 samples came from the United States, Italy and Spain. T cells, B-cell-depleted T cells, or PBMCs provided the cDNA or gDNA that served as material.

This chain links TRBV28 with TRBJ1-6; 8 bases align to TRBD1. This receptor was obtained from an elderly woman with acute or convalescent COVID-19. The source material was peripheral blood. In nucleotides, the CDR3 is TGTGCCAGCAGTCCGGACAGGGCCTATAATTCACCCCTCCACTTT. It codes for CASSPDRAYNSPLHF.